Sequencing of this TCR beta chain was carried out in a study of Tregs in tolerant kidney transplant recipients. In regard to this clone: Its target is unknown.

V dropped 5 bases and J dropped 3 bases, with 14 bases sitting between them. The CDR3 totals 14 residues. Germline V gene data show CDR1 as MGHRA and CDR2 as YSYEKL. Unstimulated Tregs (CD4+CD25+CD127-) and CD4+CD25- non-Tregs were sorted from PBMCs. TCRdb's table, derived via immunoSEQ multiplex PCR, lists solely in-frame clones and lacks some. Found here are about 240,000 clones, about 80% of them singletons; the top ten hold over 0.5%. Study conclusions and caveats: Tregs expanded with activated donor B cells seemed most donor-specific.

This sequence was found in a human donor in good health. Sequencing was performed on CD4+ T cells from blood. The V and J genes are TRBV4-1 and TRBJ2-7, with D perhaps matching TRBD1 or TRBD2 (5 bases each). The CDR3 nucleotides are TGCGCCAGCAGCGCTCCGGGACGCTACTACGAGCAGTACTTC. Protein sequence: CASSAPGRYYEQYF.